These T cell receptor beta chains were read from a single sample in a study of type 1 and type 2 diabetes patients. TCRdb ran MiXCR on the multiplex PCR reads and lists one entry per CDR3 protein. This table has about 290,000 distinct CDR3 sequences, approximately 50% appearing once. Sequenced material: peripheral blood mononuclear cells (PBMCs). These TCRs come from a young man with type 2 diabetes. Each CDR3 is given with its conserved first and last residue. Each record gives: J gene, D gene, V gene, clone size, CDR3 protein, CDR3 DNA. A D gene is named only where the DNA matches it firmly. Some rows have no size entry. The others give once, few or many, or a class for an expanded clone.

TRBJ2-5	NA	TRBV5-4	NA	CASSFWLRETQYF	TGTGCCAGCAGCTTTTGGCTAAGGGAGACCCAGTACTTC
TRBJ1-1	TRBD1	TRBV12-3/TRBV12-4	NA	CASSVTGTNTEAFF	TGTGCCAGCAGTGTGACAGGGACGAATACTGAAGCTTTCTTT
TRBJ2-7	TRBD1	TRBV28	NA	CASSLNRGSDEQYF	TGTGCCAGCAGTTTGAACAGGGGTTCCGACGAGCAGTACTTC
TRBJ1-1	TRBD1	TRBV6-1	few	CAISPNRDRAAEAFF	TGTGCCATCAGCCCAAACCGGGACAGGGCTGCGGAAGCTTTCTTT
TRBJ2-7	NA	TRBV15	NA	CATSREGVGGGRQQQYF	TGTGCCACCAGCAGAGAAGGAGTTGGAGGGGGGCGACAACAGCAGTACTTC
TRBJ2-5	NA	TRBV11-2	NA	CASSPGSAQYF	TGTGCCAGCAGCCCAGGTTCGGCCCAGTACTTC
TRBJ2-1	TRBD2	TRBV29-1	once	CSVAGTRVGNEQFF	TGCAGCGTCGCCGGGACTAGGGTGGGCAATGAGCAGTTCTTC
TRBJ2-5	NA	TRBV7-8	few	CASSFRGDKETQYF	TGTGCCAGCAGCTTTCGAGGGGATAAAGAGACCCAGTACTTC
TRBJ1-2	TRBD1	TRBV20-1	NA	CSASEGQAGVNYGYTF	TGCAGTGCTAGCGAAGGACAGGCGGGGGTGAACTATGGCTACACCTTC
TRBJ2-5	NA	TRBV6-1	NA	CASSEAQGNQETQYF	TGTGCCAGCAGTGAAGCGCAAGGGAACCAAGAGACCCAGTACTTC
TRBJ2-3	TRBD2	TRBV2	NA	CATGGTQYF	TGTGCCACGGGAGGGACGCAGTATTTT
TRBJ2-7	NA	TRBV2	medium-sized	CASSDYREQYF	TGTGCCAGCAGTGACTACCGGGAGCAGTACTTC
TRBJ2-7	NA	TRBV12-5	NA	CASGLVGGNEQYF	TGTGCTAGTGGTTTGGTAGGAGGGAATGAGCAGTACTTC
TRBJ2-7	NA	TRBV6-6	many	CASSYTGHYEQYF	TGTGCCAGCAGTTACACGGGGCACTACGAGCAGTACTTC
TRBJ1-2	NA	TRBV28	few	CASSLTGTVYGYTF	TGTGCCAGCAGTTTAACTGGAACAGTCTATGGCTACACCTTC
TRBJ2-7	NA	TRBV7-9	NA	CASSFRGGTASYEQYF	TGTGCCAGCAGCTTTCGGGGGGGGACAGCTTCCTACGAGCAGTACTTC
TRBJ2-2	NA	TRBV29-1	few	CSVDTGTNTGELFF	TGCAGCGTTGATACAGGGACGAACACCGGGGAGCTGTTTTTT
TRBJ1-4	TRBD1	TRBV7-8	NA	CASSLGQGRVFF	TGTGCCAGCAGCCTTGGACAGGGTAGAGTGTTTTTT
TRBJ1-4	NA	TRBV19	few	CASSIDGGLRTNEKLFF	TGTGCCAGTAGTATAGATGGTGGACTGAGAACTAATGAAAAACTGTTTTTT
TRBJ2-7	NA	TRBV20-1	NA	CGANRVPYEQYF	TGCGGTGCTAACAGGGTACCCTACGAGCAGTACTTC
TRBJ1-2	NA	TRBV9	NA	CASSPRGGATNYGYTF	TGTGCCAGCAGCCCCCGGGGGGGGGCCACTAACTATGGCTACACCTTC
TRBJ2-7	TRBD1	TRBV27	NA	CASRLTTGGYEQYF	TGTGCCAGCAGACTTACGACAGGGGGCTACGAGCAGTACTTC
TRBJ2-2	TRBD1	TRBV7-3	NA	CASSRTGGVGAGELFF	TGTGCCAGCAGCAGAACAGGGGGAGTTGGCGCCGGGGAGCTGTTTTTT
TRBJ2-1	NA	TRBV24-1	few	CATSDFIHEQFF	TGTGCCACCAGTGATTTCATCCATGAGCAGTTCTTC
TRBJ2-7	NA	TRBV5-1	NA	CASSVGGGISYEQYF	TGTGCCAGCAGCGTAGGGGGCGGGATAAGCTACGAGCAGTACTTC
TRBJ2-2	NA	TRBV29-1	NA	CSVEDSAGWTGELFF	TGCAGCGTTGAAGATTCGGCAGGGTGGACCGGGGAGCTGTTTTTT
TRBJ2-1	NA	TRBV30	NA	CAWIRAEQQFF	TGTGCCTGGATACGAGCGGAGCAACAGTTCTTC
TRBJ1-6	TRBD1	TRBV5-8	NA	CASSQDFDRGRSPLHF	TGCGCCAGCAGCCAAGATTTTGACAGGGGTAGATCACCCCTCCACTTT
TRBJ2-1	TRBD1	TRBV30	NA	CAWSWDSSYNEQFF	TGTGCCTGGAGTTGGGACAGCTCCTACAATGAGCAGTTCTTC
TRBJ2-5	TRBD2	TRBV7-2	few	CASSLGTSGSRETQYF	TGTGCCAGCAGCTTAGGGACTAGCGGGAGTCGGGAGACCCAGTACTTC
TRBJ2-7	TRBD2	TRBV7-3	NA	CASSSTRGLAGVREQYF	TGTGCCAGCAGCTCAACCCGGGGACTAGCGGGAGTCCGCGAGCAGTACTTC
TRBJ2-1	TRBD2	TRBV10-3	few	CAINPSGGRYNEQFF	TGTGCCATCAACCCCTCGGGAGGTCGGTACAATGAGCAGTTCTTC
TRBJ1-2	NA	TRBV29-1	NA	CSVDAGLSGMGYYGYTF	TGCAGCGTTGACGCAGGCTTGTCGGGTATGGGGTACTATGGCTACACCTTC
TRBJ1-3	NA	TRBV29-1	NA	CSVGVGAGNTIYF	TGCAGCGTTGGGGTGGGAGCTGGAAACACCATATATTTT
TRBJ1-1	NA	TRBV19	NA	CAGATLGGTEAFF	TGTGCAGGGGCGACCTTAGGAGGCACTGAAGCTTTCTTT
TRBJ1-1	NA	TRBV28	NA	CASSSRTVSEAFF	TGTGCCAGCAGTTCCCGGACTGTCAGTGAAGCTTTCTTT
TRBJ2-1	NA	TRBV7-9	NA	CASSLVGVGSYNEQFF	TGTGCCAGCAGCTTAGTGGGGGTGGGCTCCTACAATGAGCAGTTCTTC
TRBJ2-5	TRBD1	TRBV27	NA	CASSLAGGLETQYF	TGTGCCAGCAGTTTGGCAGGGGGTTTAGAGACCCAGTACTTC
TRBJ2-5	NA	TRBV18	NA	CASSPGVTETQYF	TGTGCCAGCTCACCGGGGGTTACGGAGACCCAGTACTTC
TRBJ2-7	NA	TRBV15	few	CATSLAGGTYEQYF	TGTGCCACCAGCTTAGCAGGGGGGACTTACGAGCAGTACTTC
TRBJ2-5	NA	TRBV7-9	NA	CASSLGVWGQETQYF	TGTGCCAGCAGCCTGGGGGTCTGGGGGCAAGAGACCCAGTACTTC
TRBJ2-3	NA	TRBV29-1	NA	CSVPKSADTQYF	TGCAGCGTTCCCAAGAGCGCAGATACGCAGTATTTT
TRBJ1-3	NA	TRBV6-5	NA	CASSGGGTGNTIYF	TGTGCCAGCAGCGGAGGGGGGACTGGAAACACCATATATTTT
TRBJ2-7	TRBD1	TRBV18	NA	CASSPASPTGDEQYF	TGTGCCAGCTCACCGGCCTCACCGACAGGGGACGAGCAGTACTTC
TRBJ2-1	NA	TRBV7-8	few	CASSLPHDEQFF	TGTGCCAGCAGTCTTCCACACGATGAGCAGTTCTTC
TRBJ2-7	NA	TRBV7-8	few	CASSPSMISYEQYF	TGTGCCAGCAGCCCTAGTATGATCTCCTACGAGCAGTACTTC
TRBJ1-1	TRBD1	TRBV12-3/TRBV12-4	few	CASSPGGRAFF	TGTGCCAGCAGTCCAGGGGGTAGAGCTTTCTTT
TRBJ1-2	TRBD1	TRBV2	many	CASSKQGAGYGYTF	TGTGCCAGCAGTAAGCAGGGGGCAGGGTATGGCTACACCTTC
TRBJ1-1	NA	TRBV6-2/TRBV6-3	few	CASTRPLNTEAFF	TGTGCCAGCACCCGACCTCTGAACACTGAAGCTTTCTTT
TRBJ2-2	NA	TRBV27	few	CASGLANTGELFF	TGTGCCAGCGGACTTGCGAACACCGGGGAGCTGTTTTTT
TRBJ2-2	TRBD2	TRBV9	NA	CASSVVAGGNTGELFF	TGTGCCAGCAGCGTTGTAGCGGGGGGTAACACCGGGGAGCTGTTTTTT
TRBJ2-3	TRBD2	TRBV27	NA	CASSGRLGLAGDPTDTQYF	TGTGCCAGCAGTGGCCGTCTTGGACTAGCGGGAGATCCCACAGATACGCAGTATTTT
TRBJ1-1	NA	TRBV19	NA	CASAGDANTEAFF	TGTGCCAGTGCTGGGGACGCGAACACTGAAGCTTTCTTT
TRBJ1-2	NA	TRBV28	few	CASRPTGLYGYTF	TGTGCCAGCAGACCGACAGGACTCTATGGCTACACCTTC